The source of this TCR beta chain is a study of regulatory T cells in long-lasting Graves disease. Notes on the study in general: Public clonotype sharing was higher in persistent than newly diagnosed patients. Investigators studied peripheral blood only, not thyroid tissue. Among samples with persistent disease, TRBV28, TRBJ1-2 and TRBJ2-5 were favored.

V lost 6 bases to trimming and J lost 6 bases, with 14 bases between them. The CDR3 runs to 14 residues. Specified time point: persistent/refractory GD, antithyroid drugs over 5 years with positive TRAb. From RNA extracted from PBMCs, the TCR library was made. With EDTA tubes as the receptacles, 7 to 9 milliliters of peripheral blood were drawn. This clonotype showed up many times. Its matching antigen is unknown. Arm-PCR with iRepertoire HTBI primers amplified the CDR3 regions for these TCR beta libraries. TCRdb itself ran the multiplex PCR reads through MiXCR, one entry per CDR3 protein. This repertoire shows roughly 450,000 distinct CDR3 sequences, 20% to 25% found once; its top ten account for 10% to 15%.

V usage is TRBV12-3 or TRBV12-4 and J usage is TRBJ2-2, with D possibly TRBD1 on 6 matching bases. This TCR derives from a female donor with Graves disease. The specimen comprised peripheral blood mononuclear cells (PBMCs), sampled when the disease was refractory, from a patient treated with antithyroid drugs. The CDR3 is CASRNNRVSGELFF. The CDR3 DNA sequence: TGTGCCAGCAGGAACAACAGGGTGTCCGGGGAGCTGTTTTTT.